Each of the 28 T cell receptor beta chains below was sequenced from the same sample in a study of T cells after yellow fever vaccination. In TCRdb, the 5' RACE reads were re-called with MiXCR into one record per CDR3 protein. The table has a few hundred thousand distinct CDR3 sequences, 3% to 4.5% seen once. The source material was PBMCs, sampled 5 days after the yellow fever booster vaccination. The receptors originated from a man younger than 30 who received the YFV17D yellow fever vaccine.

This clonotype was recorded a few times. This rearrangement joins TRBV6-2 or TRBV6-3 to TRBJ2-5; 7 nucleotides match TRBD2. V lost 7 bases and J lost 4; bases outside the gene matches: 9. Germline assignment: CDR1 MNHEY and CDR2 SVGEGT. This CDR3 region has 14 residues. The CDR3 DNA reads TGTGCCAGCACCTACGGGACTACCTCAGAGACCCAGTACTTC. The encoded protein is CASTYGTTSETQYF.

This chain links TRBV3-1 with TRBJ1-6; no reliable D call. The CDR3 consists of 15 residues. V shed 1 base and J shed 10 bases, with 14 bases lying between them. The germline V gene encodes CDR1 LGHDT and CDR2 YNNKEL (reference sequence). The CDR3 sequence: CASSQAPGGESPLHF. CDR3 coding DNA: TGTGCCAGCAGCCAAGCCCCGGGAGGCGAGTCACCCCTCCACTTT.

The genes are TRBV24-1 and TRBJ2-1; TRBD2 agrees at 8 bases. Germline CDR1 is KGHDR and CDR2 is SFDVKD. The CDR3 contains 15 residues. J was trimmed by 1 base and V by 3 bases; bases with no gene match: 1. CDR3: CATSDAGGSYNEQFF. The CDR3 coding sequence is TGTGCCACCAGTGATGCGGGGGGATCCTACAATGAGCAGTTCTTC.

This clonotype was observed a handful of times. CDR3 in amino acids: CASLGAADTQYF. In DNA, the CDR3 is TGCGCCAGCCTCGGGGCCGCAGATACGCAGTATTTT. The rearrangement uses TRBV10-2 and TRBJ2-3; the D gene could be TRBD1 or TRBD2 (5 bases each). This CDR3 is 12 amino acids long. Germline V gives CDR1 WSHSY, CDR2 SAAADI. V was trimmed by 8 bases and J by 4 bases, leaving 10 bases between them.

J is TRBJ2-5 and V is TRBV4-1; D may be TRBD2 (6 bases). Deletions cut 4 bases from V and 5 bases from J, with 14 bases between. The CDR3 length is 14 residues. Germline CDR1 reads MGHRA; CDR2 reads YSYEKL. CDR3: CASSPLEGGETQYF. The CDR3 coding sequence is TGCGCCAGCAGCCCCCTTGAGGGAGGTGAGACCCAGTACTTC.

This chain links TRBV5-5 with TRBJ1-6; D gene ambiguous. Germline V gene data show CDR1 as SGHKS and CDR2 as YYEKEE (reference sequence). The ends were cut back, 1 base at V and 9 bases at J, with 8 bases in the middle. The length of the CDR3 is 13 residues. CDR3 amino acids: CASSLRVSSPLHF. For the CDR3, the DNA is TGTGCCAGCAGCTTGAGGGTATCTTCACCCCTCCACTTT. The full variable domain, in which reference TRBV5-5 and TRBJ1-6 provide the parts outside the CDR3, is DAGVTQSPTHLIKTRGQQVTLRCSPISGHKSVSWYQQVLGQGPQFIFQYYEKEERGRGNFPDRFSARQFPNYSSELNVNALLLGDSALYLCASSLRVSSPLHFGNGTRLTVT.

The chain has TRBV6-6 and TRBJ2-3; D may match TRBD1 or TRBD2 (5 bases each). V lost 0 bases and J lost 4, with 14 bases in between. The CDR3 totals 16 residues. Looked up from germline, CDR1 is MNHNY and CDR2 is SVGAGI (reference sequence). CDR3: CASSYSDSVGADTQYF. The CDR3 DNA sequence: TGTGCCAGCAGTTACTCGGACTCCGTGGGGGCAGATACGCAGTATTTT.

This clonotype has more than one count but fewer than ten. This rearrangement joins TRBV30 to TRBJ2-7; D gene uncertain. Germline V gives CDR1 GTSNPN, CDR2 SVGIG (reference sequence). This CDR3 contains 14 residues. V was clipped by 5 bases and J by 0 bases, with 14 bases between them. Here the CDR3 DNA reads TGTGCCTGGGAAGACGGTCGAAGCTCCTACGAGCAGTACTTC. Translated: CAWEDGRSSYEQYF.

The rearrangement joins TRBV6-6 to TRBJ2-4, with D perhaps TRBD1 (6 bases). CDR3 length: 15 amino acids. Trimming removed 4 bases from V and 5 bases from J, with 15 bases in between. Germline V CDR1 and CDR2: MNHNY, SVGAGI (reference sequence). CDR3 sequence (DNA): TGTGCCAGCAGTTCCCACCCCAGGGGAGAAAACATTCAGTACTTC. This sequence encodes CASSSHPRGENIQYF.

This clonotype was seen a handful of times. The gene calls are TRBV28 and TRBJ2-1; D possibly corresponds to TRBD1 (5 bases). The length of the CDR3 is 13 residues. V lost 5 bases, J lost 5 bases, and 10 bases lay in between. Looked up from germline, CDR1 is MDHEN and CDR2 is SYDVKM. The CDR3 DNA sequence: TGTGCCAGCAGTGCACAAGGGGACAATGAGCAGTTCTTC. This sequence encodes CASSAQGDNEQFF.

This clonotype was seen a few times. The J gene is TRBJ2-1, the V gene TRBV7-6, with D maybe TRBD1 (5 bases). Trimming pared 4 bases from V and 7 bases from J, leaving 14 bases between. CDR1 SGHVS and CDR2 FNYEAQ come from the germline V gene. This CDR3 has 14 amino acids. The CDR3, as DNA: TGTGCCAGCAGCTCCGGGCCAGGGCCAAATGAGCAGTTCTTC. Translated: CASSSGPGPNEQFF.

This clonotype occurred many times. The V gene is TRBV20-1, the J gene TRBJ2-6, with D unclear. The germline V gene has CDR1 DFQATT and CDR2 SNEGSKA (reference sequence). Trimming removed 4 bases from V and 2 bases from J, with 6 bases in between. The CDR3 is made up of 13 amino acids. The CDR3 nucleotides read TGCAGTGCTAAGGGCACTGGGGCCAACGTCCTGACTTTC. Residues: CSAKGTGANVLTF.

There are a few counts of this clonotype. The gene calls are TRBV10-3 and TRBJ2-3; 7 nucleotides align to TRBD2. Germline V CDR1 and CDR2: ENHRY, SYGVKD. The CDR3 consists of 12 residues. V lost 6 bases to trimming and J lost 6 bases; unmatched junction nucleotides: 3. The CDR3 here is CAIRGGSDTQYF. The CDR3 bases are TGTGCCATCAGGGGGGGGTCCGATACGCAGTATTTT.

This clonotype was seen at least ten times. This chain connects TRBV18 to TRBJ1-4; 7 nucleotides align to TRBD1. CDR1 and CDR2 (germline): KGHSH, LQKENI. The junction had 5 bases not matched to a gene; V was cut back by 4 bases and J by 3 bases. The CDR3 runs to 15 residues. The CDR3 DNA follows: TGTGCCAGCTCACGCGGACAGGATCCTAATGAAAAACTGTTTTTT. Encoded protein: CASSRGQDPNEKLFF.

There are many counts of this clonotype. J is TRBJ2-5 and V is TRBV7-3, with 7 positions matching TRBD2. The CDR3 is made up of 13 amino acids. The ends lost 5 bases at V and 5 bases at J; junction bases unmatched: 5. Germline V gives CDR1 SGHTA, CDR2 FQGTGA. CDR3 DNA sequence: TGTGCCAGCAGCCGACTAGCACGGGAGACCCAGTACTTC. Amino acids: CASSRLARETQYF.

This clonotype was recorded many times. The genes are TRBV12-3 or TRBV12-4 and TRBJ2-1; D call uncertain. The CDR3 runs 13 residues. V lost 3 bases and J lost 9, with 12 bases in between. This CDR3 reads CASSLGTYGEQFF. The CDR3 DNA sequence: TGTGCCAGCAGTTTGGGCACCTACGGTGAGCAGTTCTTC.

This clonotype was recorded at least ten times. The chain links TRBV4-3 to TRBJ2-5; D unclear. The CDR3 contains 13 residues. Trimming cost V 1 base and J 5 bases, with 8 bases left between them. The V gene's germline CDR1 is LGHNA and CDR2 YSLEER. CDR3 nucleotides: TGCGCCAGCAGCCAAGGTGCTTCGGAGACCCAGTACTTC. Amino acid sequence: CASSQGASETQYF.

This clonotype was seen ten or more times. The J gene is TRBJ2-7, the V gene TRBV7-9; D is unclear. Between the trimmed V and J ends, which lost 2 bases and 2 bases, there was a span of 13 bases. The CDR3 is 15 residues long. Germline lookup yields CDR1 SEHNR and CDR2 FQNEAQ (reference sequence). The CDR3 DNA is TGTGCCAGCAGCTTAAATCCGGGCTCGACCTACGAGCAGTACGTC. Translation: CASSLNPGSTYEQYV.

This clonotype came up many times. The chain carries TRBV6-5 and TRBJ2-1, with 9 bases aligning to TRBD1. The CDR3 is 14 residues long. Germline-derived CDR1 and CDR2 are MNHEY and SVGAGI. V was pared by 1 base and J by 8 bases, with 3 bases of the junction left unmatched. CDR3 in amino acids: CASSYWDRADEQFF. The DNA for the CDR3 is TGTGCCAGCAGTTACTGGGACAGGGCGGATGAGCAGTTCTTC.

The CDR3 region is CASSQDSDSEQYV. CDR3 in DNA: TGTGCCAGCAGCCAAGACTCGGACTCTGAGCAGTACGTC. The V and J genes are TRBV3-1 and TRBJ2-7, with a tentative D call TRBD2 (5 bases). The CDR3 runs 13 residues. Germline lookup yields CDR1 LGHDT and CDR2 YNNKEL (reference sequence). V was shortened by 0 bases and J by 7 bases, with 10 bases between the two germline ends.

The sample holds many counts of this clonotype. The chain recombines TRBV9 with TRBJ1-2; 8 nucleotides match TRBD1. This CDR3 has 14 residues. Germline V gene lookup returns CDR1 SGDLS and CDR2 YYNGEE. The V segment lost 3 bases and the J segment 4 bases; nucleotides outside the gene matches: 5. This CDR3 reads CASSAGTGLYGYTF. In DNA form, the CDR3 reads TGTGCCAGCAGCGCGGGGACAGGCCTCTATGGCTACACCTTC.

J is TRBJ2-3 and V is TRBV4-1; D unclear. This CDR3 contains 12 residues. Germline V gene data show CDR1 as MGHRA and CDR2 as YSYEKL. The V end was cut by 3 bases, the J end by 2 bases, with 3 bases between. The CDR3 DNA is TGCGCCAGCAGCCACCTCACAGATACGCAGTATTTT. Its translation is CASSHLTDTQYF.

The chain links TRBV10-3 to TRBJ1-3, with D unclear. The length of the CDR3 is 15 residues. Between the trimmed V and J ends, which lost 0 bases and 6 bases, there was a span of 12 bases. Germline assignment: CDR1 ENHRY and CDR2 SYGVKD. The chain's CDR3 is CAISESLGPVNTIYF. Written as DNA, the CDR3 is TGTGCCATCAGTGAGTCGTTAGGGCCGGTAAACACCATATATTTT.

This clonotype was detected a few times. The CDR3 region is CASSLSSSGGELFF. The CDR3 nucleotides read TGTGCCAGCAGCTTGTCTTCTAGCGGGGGGGAGCTGTTTTTT. The chain couples TRBV5-4 to TRBJ2-2; 8 positions match TRBD2. The germline V gene has CDR1 SGHNT and CDR2 YYREEE (reference sequence). The CDR3 has 14 amino acids. With 1 base clipped from V and 8 bases from J, the junction kept 4 bases outside the gene matches.

This clonotype came up many times. This chain links TRBV5-6 with TRBJ2-5; D is undetermined. Trimming left V 3 bases short and J 5 bases short, with 14 bases between. Looked up from germline, CDR1 is SGHDT and CDR2 is YYEEEE. CDR3 size: 14 residues. CDR3 loop: CASSWSRVRETQYF. DNA for the CDR3: TGTGCCAGCAGCTGGAGTAGGGTTCGGGAGACCCAGTACTTC.

The V and J genes are TRBV20-1 and TRBJ2-5; D is possibly TRBD2 (7 bases). V was trimmed by 5 bases and J by 4 bases, leaving 23 bases between them. CDR3 length: 16 residues. Germline V gene sequence: CDR1 DFQATT, CDR2 SNEGSKA (reference sequence). CDR3 amino acids: CSAPDFRGGDGETQYF. The CDR3 nucleotides read TGCAGTGCTCCGGATTTTCGCGGGGGCGACGGAGAGACCCAGTACTTC.

This clonotype was seen a handful of times. The chain recombines TRBV4-3 with TRBJ2-1; 9 nucleotides match TRBD2. Germline V lookup: CDR1 LGHNA, CDR2 YSLEER. Trimming cost V 0 bases and J 6 bases; bases outside gene matches: 12. CDR3 length: 18 amino acids. The CDR3 nucleotides read TGCGCCAGCAGCCAAGATCCGGTCCTAGCGGGGAGACGCAATGAGCAGTTCTTC. Translation: CASSQDPVLAGRRNEQFF.

The genes are TRBV10-3 and TRBJ2-5; no reliable D call. Trimming stripped 7 bases from V and 4 bases from J, with 13 bases between. Germline V gives CDR1 ENHRY, CDR2 SYGVKD. The CDR3 spans 13 residues. The CDR3: CAITAFPGETQYF. In nucleotides, the CDR3 is TGTGCCATCACTGCCTTCCCCGGAGAGACCCAGTACTTC.